Following are 18 T cell receptor beta chains from one sample sequenced in a study of blood T cell repertoires in COVID-19. The repertoire was sequenced with immunoSEQ multiplex PCR; TCRdb's copy has only in-frame clones and lacks some. The sample has more than 95,000 clones, around 84% seen once. The sequencing input was peripheral blood. The receptors were gathered from a man aged 55 to 70 with acute or convalescent COVID-19.

The V gene is TRBV10-3, the J gene TRBJ2-2, with 7 nucleotides matching TRBD2. CDR1 is ENHRY, CDR2 SYGVKD, per germline. The CDR3 runs to 16 residues. The J segment lost 1 base and the V segment lost 3 bases, leaving 5 bases of the junction unmatched. The CDR3 DNA follows: TGTGCCATCAGTGACTCCCGGGGGGAGAACACCGGGGAGCTGTTTTTT. This translates into CAISDSRGENTGELFF.

This chain links TRBV5-1 with TRBJ1-6, with 10 bases matching TRBD1. This CDR3 spans 18 amino acids. CDR1 is SGHRS and CDR2 is YFSETQ in the germline V gene. V was clipped by 3 bases and J by 10 bases; unmatched bases: 16. The chain's CDR3 is CASSSYRTGGEPGSPLHF. The CDR3 DNA reads TGCGCCAGCAGCTCATACCGGACAGGGGGAGAACCAGGCTCACCCCTCCACTTT.

V and J are TRBV2 and TRBJ2-7, with 9 bases aligning to TRBD1. With 5 bases clipped from V and 2 bases from J, the junction kept 4 bases outside the gene matches. This CDR3 has 14 amino acids. Germline V gene data show CDR1 as SNHLY and CDR2 as FYNNEI. In DNA, the CDR3 is TGTGCCAGCAGTCCGGGACAGGGAACCTACGAGCAGTACTTC. Translated: CASSPGQGTYEQYF.

A few counts support this clone. The rearrangement links TRBV7-2 to TRBJ1-2; 9 nucleotides align to TRBD1. CDR3 length: 16 amino acids. The germline V gene encodes CDR1 SGHTA and CDR2 FQGNSA. The V segment lost 5 bases and the J segment 4 bases; nucleotides outside the gene matches: 11. This CDR3 reads CASSRPGQGMAYGYTF. The CDR3 nucleotides are TGTGCCAGCAGCCGCCCGGGACAGGGCATGGCCTATGGCTACACCTTC.

Turning to this clone: Other DNA sequences of this sample code for an identical CDR3. The CDR3: CSVRRGDTEAFF. The CDR3 nucleotides read TGCAGCGTTAGACGGGGGGACACTGAAGCTTTCTTT. This rearrangement joins TRBV29-1 to TRBJ1-1, with D tentatively TRBD1 (5 bases). Germline loops: CDR1 SQVTM, CDR2 ANQGSEA. The CDR3 covers 12 residues. The V end was cut by 5 bases, the J end by 3 bases, with 10 bases between.

This chain links TRBV9 with TRBJ2-2, with D perhaps matching TRBD2 (5 bases). Germline CDR1 reads SGDLS; CDR2 reads YYNGEE. CDR3 length: 13 residues. The V gene lost 10 bases and the J gene lost 5 bases, with 15 bases spanning the gap. The CDR3 DNA is TGTGCCGCGGGCTCCTCCCCGACCGGGGAGCTGTTTTTT. Its protein product is CAAGSSPTGELFF.

The rearrangement uses TRBV6-5 and TRBJ1-1; the match to TRBD1 covers 8 bases. Trimming at V came to 4 bases and at J to 7 bases, leaving 5 bases not matched to a gene. CDR1 is MNHEY, CDR2 SVGAGI, per germline. CDR3 length equals 13 residues. The CDR3 DNA follows: TGTGCCAGCAGTTCGACAGGGGTGAGTGAAGCTTTCTTT. It is translated as CASSSTGVSEAFF.

The rearrangement uses TRBV5-4 and TRBJ2-3, with 7 nucleotides matching TRBD2. The CDR3 length is 14 residues. The germline CDR1 and CDR2 sequences are SGHNT and YYREEE (reference sequence). The V and J ends lost 3 bases and 3 bases, in that order; junction bases with no gene match: 4. The CDR3 sequence is CASSSGLVTDTQYF. Here the CDR3 DNA reads TGTGCCAGCAGCTCTGGACTAGTAACAGATACGCAGTATTTT.

This chain uses TRBV30 with TRBJ1-2, with 7 nucleotides matching TRBD1. The CDR3 has 14 residues. The V segment lost 3 bases and the J segment 4 bases; nucleotides outside the gene matches: 8. Germline CDR1 reads GTSNPN; CDR2 reads SVGIG (reference sequence). CDR3 amino acids: CAWRRDRSGYGYTF. The DNA for the CDR3 is TGTGCCTGGAGACGGGACAGATCGGGCTATGGCTACACCTTC. Full variable domain (missing parts from reference TRBV30 and TRBJ1-2): SQTIHQWPATLVQPVGSPLSLECTVEGTSNPNLYWYRQAAGRGLQLLFYSVGIGQISSEVPQNLSASRPQDRQFILSSKKLLLSDSGFYLCAWRRDRSGYGYTFGSGTRLTVV.

For the CDR3, the DNA is TGTGCCAGTCAGGCCTTCTTAGGACAGGGCAGTCGGTACGTC. The encoded protein is CASQAFLGQGSRYV. The chain couples TRBV19 to TRBJ2-7, with TRBD1 identical over 8 bases. The length of the CDR3 is 14 residues. V shed 8 bases, J shed 12 bases, and the junction held 18 bases outside the gene matches. CDR1 is LNHDA and CDR2 is SQIVND in the germline V gene (reference sequence).

The rearrangement joins TRBV14 to TRBJ2-7; 9 nucleotides line up with TRBD1. J gave up 4 bases and V 3 bases, and 10 bases lay outside the gene matches. Germline CDR1 SGHDN, CDR2 FVKESK. The CDR3 runs to 16 residues. CDR3 amino acids: CASSQGPPGQGYEQYF. The CDR3 DNA reads TGTGCCAGCAGCCAGGGACCTCCGGGACAGGGTTACGAGCAGTACTTC.

The chain is built from TRBV4-3 and TRBJ2-1, with 8 bases fitting TRBD2. Germline CDR1 is LGHNA and CDR2 is YSLEER. The CDR3 has 14 residues. With 4 bases clipped from V and 4 bases from J, the junction kept 3 bases outside the gene matches. The CDR3 nucleotides read TGCGCCAGCAGCCGAGTAGCGGGATACAATGAGCAGTTCTTC. Translated, it gives CASSRVAGYNEQFF.

This sequence joins TRBV6-4 and TRBJ2-2; TRBD1 matches 8 bases. This CDR3 region has 14 residues. In germline, CDR1 is MRHNA, CDR2 SNTAGT. V was pared by 6 bases and J by 4 bases, with 4 bases of the junction left unmatched. The CDR3: CASRRTGSTGELFF. The DNA of the CDR3 is TGTGCCAGCAGAAGGACAGGGTCCACCGGGGAGCTGTTTTTT.

V is TRBV20-1 and J is TRBJ2-4; D is uncertain. CDR3 length equals 12 residues. Between the trimmed V and J ends, which lost 3 bases and 10 bases, there was a span of 13 bases. CDR1 is DFQATT and CDR2 is SNEGSKA in the germline V gene (reference sequence). CDR3 residues: CSASRLRDIQYF. DNA for the CDR3: TGCAGTGCTAGTCGGTTAAGAGATATTCAGTACTTC.

This clone occurred once. This chain connects TRBV6-1 to TRBJ1-1, with D perhaps TRBD1 (5 bases). Trimming took 1 base from V and 2 from J, leaving 8 bases between them. The CDR3 sequence is 14 residues long. In germline, CDR1 is MNHNS, CDR2 SASEGT. The CDR3 bases are TGTGCCAGCAGTGAAGACAGGATAAACACTGAAGCTTTCTTT. This codes for CASSEDRINTEAFF.

The V and J genes are TRBV7-8 and TRBJ1-6; no firm D call. The CDR3 extends over 14 amino acids. V lost 4 bases and J 7 bases, leaving 11 bases between the germline ends. CDR1 and CDR2 (germline): SGHVS, FQNEAQ. CDR3 loop: CASSSRYENSPLHF. Written as DNA, the CDR3 is TGTGCCAGCAGCTCGCGATACGAGAATTCACCCCTCCACTTT. The full variable domain, in which reference TRBV7-8 and TRBJ1-6 provide the parts outside the CDR3, is GAGVSQSPRYKVAKRGQDVALRCDPISGHVSLFWYQQALGQGPEFLTYFQNEAQLDKSGLPSDRFFAERPEGSVSTLKIQRTQQEDSAVYLCASSSRYENSPLHFGNGTRLTVT.

This clone was seen ten or more times. CDR3 nucleotide sequence: TGTGCCAGCTCCCCAGCTGCAGGGGATAATTCACCCCTCCACTTT. Amino acid sequence: CASSPAAGDNSPLHF. This chain uses TRBV18 with TRBJ1-6; tentatively, D is TRBD1 (6 bases). Germline V CDR1 and CDR2: KGHSH, LQKENI. The CDR3 runs to 15 residues. Trimming left V 6 bases short and J 5 bases short, with 14 bases between.

This chain links TRBV3-1 (or the pseudogene TRBV3-2) with TRBJ2-3; D gene unclear. V was shortened by 4 bases and J by 3 bases, with 8 bases between the two germline ends. Per germline, CDR1 LGHDT and CDR2 YNNKEL (reference sequence). This CDR3 is built from 13 residues. CDR3 residues: CASSRDPTDTQYF. The CDR3 coding sequence is TGTGCCAGCAGCCGCGATCCTACAGATACGCAGTATTTT.